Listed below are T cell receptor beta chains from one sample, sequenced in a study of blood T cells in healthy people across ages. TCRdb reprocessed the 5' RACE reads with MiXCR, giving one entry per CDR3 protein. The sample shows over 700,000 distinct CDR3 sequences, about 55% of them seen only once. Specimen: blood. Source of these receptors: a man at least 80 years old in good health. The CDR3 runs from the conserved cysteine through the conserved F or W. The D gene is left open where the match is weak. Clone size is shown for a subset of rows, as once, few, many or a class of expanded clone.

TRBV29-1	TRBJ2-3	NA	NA	TGCAGCGCCCCCGGGGGAGCGTCTAGCACAGATACGCAGTATTTT	CSAPGGASSTDTQYF
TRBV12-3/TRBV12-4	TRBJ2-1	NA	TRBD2	TGTGCCACCGTAAAGATAGCGGGAGGGAACAATGAGCAGTTCTTC	CATVKIAGGNNEQFF
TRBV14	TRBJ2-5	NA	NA	TGTGCCAGCAGCCAAGATGCGGATCTTACCCAAGAGACCCAGTACTTC	CASSQDADLTQETQYF
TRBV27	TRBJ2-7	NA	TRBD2	TGTGCCAGCAGCTACCTGCGACTAGCGGGAGGTAACCACGAGCAGTACTTC	CASSYLRLAGGNHEQYF
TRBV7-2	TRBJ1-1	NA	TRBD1	TGTGCCAGCAGCCGGGACGCGACAGGGGGTATAAAGGTGGACACTGAAGCTTTCTTT	CASSRDATGGIKVDTEAFF
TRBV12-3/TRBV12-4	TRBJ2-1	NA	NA	TGTGCCAGCAGTTTAGGGGACGGTCGGTCCTACAATGAGCAGTTCTTC	CASSLGDGRSYNEQFF
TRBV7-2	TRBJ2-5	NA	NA	TGTGCCAGCAGCCCCTACGCCCAAGAGACCCAGTACTTC	CASSPYAQETQYF
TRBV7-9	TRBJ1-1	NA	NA	TGTGCCAGCAGCCGGACAGAGACTGAAGCTTTCTTT	CASSRTETEAFF
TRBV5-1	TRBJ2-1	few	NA	TGCGCCAGCAGCTTGGATTTGGCCTACAATGAGCAGTTCTTC	CASSLDLAYNEQFF
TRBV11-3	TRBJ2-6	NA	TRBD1	TGTGCCAGCAGCTTATCCCCCGACAGGGGTTACTCTGGGGCCAACGTCCTGACTTTC	CASSLSPDRGYSGANVLTF
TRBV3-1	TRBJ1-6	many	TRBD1	TGTGCCAGCAGCCAAGGGACAGGGCGAAGTTCACCCCTCCACTTT	CASSQGTGRSSPLHF
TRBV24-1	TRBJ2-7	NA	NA	TGTGCCACCAGTGATGGGCCCCCCTACGAGCAGTACTTC	CATSDGPPYEQYF
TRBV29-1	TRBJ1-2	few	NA	TGCAGCGCGGGGCCCAGGGTAGGCTCTAACTATGGCTACACCTTC	CSAGPRVGSNYGYTF
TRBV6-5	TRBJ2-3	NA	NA	TGTGCCAGCAGTTACTCAGGGCTCAGTCGTTTAGGGCCCAGAGACGCGTATTTT	CASSYSGLSRLGPRDAYF